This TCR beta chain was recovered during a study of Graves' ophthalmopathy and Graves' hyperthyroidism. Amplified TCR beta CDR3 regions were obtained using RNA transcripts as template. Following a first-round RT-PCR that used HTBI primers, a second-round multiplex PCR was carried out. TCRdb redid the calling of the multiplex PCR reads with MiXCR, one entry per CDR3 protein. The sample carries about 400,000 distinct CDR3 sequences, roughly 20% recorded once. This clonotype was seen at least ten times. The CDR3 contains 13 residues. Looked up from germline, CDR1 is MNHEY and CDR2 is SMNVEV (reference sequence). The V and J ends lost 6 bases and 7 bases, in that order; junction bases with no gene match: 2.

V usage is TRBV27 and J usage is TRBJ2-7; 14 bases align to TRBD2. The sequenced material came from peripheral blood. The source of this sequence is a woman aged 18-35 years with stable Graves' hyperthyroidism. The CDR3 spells CASRGLAGVEQYF. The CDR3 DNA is TGTGCCAGCAGGGGACTAGCGGGAGTGGAGCAGTACTTC.